This T cell receptor (beta chain) was recorded in a study of cytomegalovirus exposure and HLA in healthy donors. PCR used 60 Vbeta primers and 13 Jbeta primers. TCRdb keeps only in-frame clones here, not all; method: immunoSEQ multiplex PCR. Among 150,000 to 200,000 clones, over 60% were seen once, and the ten largest hold about an eighth. Germline lookup yields CDR1 MNHEY and CDR2 SMNVEV (reference sequence). This CDR3 spans 15 amino acids. The V gene lost 5 bases and the J gene lost 3 bases, with 16 bases spanning the gap. This clone was picked up a small number of times. Sequencing input: PBMCs. The clonotype originates from a man between 45 and 60 years old in good health and CMV-seropositive. V is TRBV27 and J is TRBJ1-2; weak D call: TRBD1 (6 bases). CDR3 DNA sequence: TGTGCCAGCAGTCCCTCCCTCAGGGGCGACTATGGCTACACCTTC. Encoded protein: CASSPSLRGDYGYTF.